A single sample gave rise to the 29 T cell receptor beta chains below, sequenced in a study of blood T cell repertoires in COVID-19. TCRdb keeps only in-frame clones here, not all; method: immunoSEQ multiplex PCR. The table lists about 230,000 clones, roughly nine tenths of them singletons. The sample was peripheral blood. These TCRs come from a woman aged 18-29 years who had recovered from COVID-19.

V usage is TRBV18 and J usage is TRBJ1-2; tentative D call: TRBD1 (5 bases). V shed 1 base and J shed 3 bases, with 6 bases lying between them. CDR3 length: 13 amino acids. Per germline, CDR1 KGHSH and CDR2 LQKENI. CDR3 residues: CASSPRGDYGYTF. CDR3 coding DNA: TGTGCCAGCTCACCACGGGGGGACTATGGCTACACCTTC. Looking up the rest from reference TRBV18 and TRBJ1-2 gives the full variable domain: NAGVMQNPRHLVRRRGQEARLRCSPMKGHSHVYWYRQLPEEGLKFMVYLQKENIIDESGMPKERFSAEFPKEGPSILRIQQVVRGDSAAYFCASSPRGDYGYTFGSGTRLTVV.

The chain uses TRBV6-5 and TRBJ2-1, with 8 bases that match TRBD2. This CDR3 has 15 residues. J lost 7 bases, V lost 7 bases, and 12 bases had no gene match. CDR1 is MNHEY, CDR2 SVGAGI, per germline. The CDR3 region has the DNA TGTGCCAGCAAGCGGGACCCGGGGGGGATAAATGAGCAGTTCTTC. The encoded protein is CASKRDPGGINEQFF.

In nucleotides, the CDR3 is TGTGCCAGCAGCCTAGAGGGACAGGGCTATGGCTACACCTTC. Translating gives CASSLEGQGYGYTF. The J gene is TRBJ1-2, the V gene TRBV3-1 (or the pseudogene TRBV3-2); 9 positions agree with TRBD1. The V gene's germline CDR1 is LGHDT and CDR2 YNNKEL (reference sequence). The trim removed 4 bases at V and 4 bases at J, leaving 4 bases unmatched. CDR3 length: 14 residues.

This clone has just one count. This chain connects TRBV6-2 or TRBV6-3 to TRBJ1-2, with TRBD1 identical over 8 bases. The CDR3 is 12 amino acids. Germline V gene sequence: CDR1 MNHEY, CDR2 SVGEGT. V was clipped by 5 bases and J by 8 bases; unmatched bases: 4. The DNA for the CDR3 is TGTGCCAGCAGTCCGCAGGGGGCCGGCTACACCTTC. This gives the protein CASSPQGAGYTF.

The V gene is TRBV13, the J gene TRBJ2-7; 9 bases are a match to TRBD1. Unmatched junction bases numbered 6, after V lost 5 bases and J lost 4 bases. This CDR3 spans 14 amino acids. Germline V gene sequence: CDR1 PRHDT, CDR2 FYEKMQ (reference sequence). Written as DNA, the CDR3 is TGTGCCAGCAGCCCCGGGACAGGGCCGTACGAGCAGTACTTC. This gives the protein CASSPGTGPYEQYF.

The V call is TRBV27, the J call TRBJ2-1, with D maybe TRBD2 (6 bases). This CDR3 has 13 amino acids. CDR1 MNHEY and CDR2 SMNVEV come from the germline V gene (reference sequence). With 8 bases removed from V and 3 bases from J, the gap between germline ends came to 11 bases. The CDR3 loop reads CASGRTYYNEQFF. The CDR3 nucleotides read TGTGCCAGCGGGAGGACCTACTACAATGAGCAGTTCTTC.

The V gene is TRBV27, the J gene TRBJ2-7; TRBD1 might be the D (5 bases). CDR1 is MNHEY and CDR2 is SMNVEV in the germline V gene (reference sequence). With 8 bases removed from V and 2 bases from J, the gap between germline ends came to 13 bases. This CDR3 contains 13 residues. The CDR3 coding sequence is TGTGCCAGCTCTTTCCAGGGCCCCTACGAGCAGTACTTC. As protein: CASSFQGPYEQYF.

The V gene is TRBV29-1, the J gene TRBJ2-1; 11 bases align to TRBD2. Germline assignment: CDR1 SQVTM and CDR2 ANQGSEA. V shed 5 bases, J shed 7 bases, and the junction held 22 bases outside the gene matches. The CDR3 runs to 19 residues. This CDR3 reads CSVPAPLTLAGVGKNEQFF. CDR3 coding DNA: TGCAGCGTTCCCGCTCCCTTAACACTAGCGGGAGTAGGGAAGAATGAGCAGTTCTTC.

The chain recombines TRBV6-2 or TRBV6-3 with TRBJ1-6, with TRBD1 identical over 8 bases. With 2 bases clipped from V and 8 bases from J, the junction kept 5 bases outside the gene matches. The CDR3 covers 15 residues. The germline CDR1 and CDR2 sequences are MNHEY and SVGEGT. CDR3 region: CASSYRQGTYSPLHF. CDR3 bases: TGTGCCAGCAGTTACAGACAGGGGACCTATTCACCCCTCCACTTT.

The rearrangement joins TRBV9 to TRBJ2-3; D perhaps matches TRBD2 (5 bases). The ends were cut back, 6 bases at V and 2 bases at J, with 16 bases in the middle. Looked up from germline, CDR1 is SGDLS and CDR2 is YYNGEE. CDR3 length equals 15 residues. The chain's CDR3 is CASTSSADLTDTQYF. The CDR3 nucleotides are TGTGCCAGCACCTCCTCAGCGGACCTCACAGATACGCAGTATTTT.

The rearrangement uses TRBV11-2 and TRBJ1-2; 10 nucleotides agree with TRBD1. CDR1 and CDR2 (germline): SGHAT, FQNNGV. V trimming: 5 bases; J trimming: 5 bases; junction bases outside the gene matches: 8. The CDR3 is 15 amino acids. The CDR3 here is CASSHRQGAWYGYTF. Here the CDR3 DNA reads TGTGCCAGCAGCCATCGACAGGGGGCTTGGTATGGCTACACCTTC. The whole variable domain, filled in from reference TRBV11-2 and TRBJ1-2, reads EAGVAQSPRYKIIEKRQSVAFWCNPISGHATLYWYQQILGQGPKLLIQFQNNGVVDDSQLPKDRFSAERLKGVDSTLKIQPAKLEDSAVYLCASSHRQGAWYGYTFGSGTRLTVV.

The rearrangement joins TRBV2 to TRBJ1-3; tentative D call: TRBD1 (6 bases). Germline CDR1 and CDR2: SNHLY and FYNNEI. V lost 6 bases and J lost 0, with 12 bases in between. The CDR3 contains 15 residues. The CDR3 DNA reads TGTGCCAGCAGCCTACAGGGATCCTCTGGAAACACCATATATTTT. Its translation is CASSLQGSSGNTIYF.

For the CDR3, the DNA is TGTGCCAGCAGCTCCCAGGGTATGGACACTGAAGCTTTCTTT. Encoded protein: CASSSQGMDTEAFF. The J gene is TRBJ1-1, the V gene TRBV9, with a weak D call TRBD1 (5 bases). The V gene lost 4 bases and the J gene lost 3 bases, with 13 bases spanning the gap. There are 14 residues in the CDR3. The germline gives CDR1 SGDLS, CDR2 YYNGEE.

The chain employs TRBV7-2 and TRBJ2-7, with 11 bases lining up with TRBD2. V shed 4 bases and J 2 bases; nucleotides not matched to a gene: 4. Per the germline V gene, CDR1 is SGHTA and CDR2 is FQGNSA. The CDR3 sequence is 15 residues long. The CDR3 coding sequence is TGTGCCAGCAGCTCTACTAGCGGGGGTACCTACGAGCAGTACTTC. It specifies CASSSTSGGTYEQYF.

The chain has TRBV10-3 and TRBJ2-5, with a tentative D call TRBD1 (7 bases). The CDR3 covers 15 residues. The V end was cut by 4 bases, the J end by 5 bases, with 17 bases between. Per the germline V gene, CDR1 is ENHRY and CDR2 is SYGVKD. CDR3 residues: CAISVHGRGRETQYF. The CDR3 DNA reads TGTGCCATCAGTGTACATGGCAGGGGGAGGGAGACCCAGTACTTC.

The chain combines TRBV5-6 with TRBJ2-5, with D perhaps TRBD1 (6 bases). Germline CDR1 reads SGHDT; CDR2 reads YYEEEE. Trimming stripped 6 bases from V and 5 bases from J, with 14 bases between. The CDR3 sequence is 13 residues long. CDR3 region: CASTWGQSETQYF. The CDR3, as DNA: TGTGCCAGCACCTGGGGGCAGTCCGAGACCCAGTACTTC.

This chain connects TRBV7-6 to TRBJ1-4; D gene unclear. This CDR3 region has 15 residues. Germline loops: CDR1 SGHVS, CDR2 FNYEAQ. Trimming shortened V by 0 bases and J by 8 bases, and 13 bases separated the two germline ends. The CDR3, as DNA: TGTGCCAGCAGCTTAGCCGACATCCGTGGGGAAAAACTGTTTTTT. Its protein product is CASSLADIRGEKLFF.

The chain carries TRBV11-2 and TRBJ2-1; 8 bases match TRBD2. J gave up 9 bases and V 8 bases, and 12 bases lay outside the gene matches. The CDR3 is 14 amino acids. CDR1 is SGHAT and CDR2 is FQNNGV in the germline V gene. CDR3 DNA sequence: TGTGCCAGCTTCCCGACAGCGGGAGTTTCTGAGCAGTTCTTC. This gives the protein CASFPTAGVSEQFF.

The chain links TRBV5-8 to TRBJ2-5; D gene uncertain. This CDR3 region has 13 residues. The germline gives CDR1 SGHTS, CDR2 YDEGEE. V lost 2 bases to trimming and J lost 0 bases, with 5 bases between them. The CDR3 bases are TGTGCCAGCAGCTTCAAATACCAAGAGACCCAGTACTTC. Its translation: CASSFKYQETQYF. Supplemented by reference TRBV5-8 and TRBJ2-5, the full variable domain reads EAGVTQSPTHLIKTRGQQATLRCSPISGHTSVYWYQQALGLGLQFLLWYDEGEERNRGNFPPRFSGRQFPNYSSELNVNALELEDSALYLCASSFKYQETQYFGPGTRLLVL.

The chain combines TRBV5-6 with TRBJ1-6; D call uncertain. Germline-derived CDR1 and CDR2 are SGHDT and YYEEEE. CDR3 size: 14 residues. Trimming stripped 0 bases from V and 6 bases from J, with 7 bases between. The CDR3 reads CASSLATVNSPLHF. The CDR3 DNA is TGTGCCAGCAGCTTGGCCACGGTTAATTCACCCCTCCACTTT.

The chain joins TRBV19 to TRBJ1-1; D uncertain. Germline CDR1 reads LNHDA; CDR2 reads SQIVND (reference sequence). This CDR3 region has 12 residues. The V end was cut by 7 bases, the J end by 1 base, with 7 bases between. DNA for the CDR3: TGTGCCAGTAAGCCCACGAACACTGAAGCTTTCTTT. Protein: CASKPTNTEAFF. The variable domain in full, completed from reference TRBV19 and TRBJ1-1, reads DGGITQSPKYLFRKEGQNVTLSCEQNLNHDAMYWYRQDPGQGLRLIYYSQIVNDFQKGDIAEGYSVSREKKESFPLTVTSAQKNPTAFYLCASKPTNTEAFFGQGTRLTVV.

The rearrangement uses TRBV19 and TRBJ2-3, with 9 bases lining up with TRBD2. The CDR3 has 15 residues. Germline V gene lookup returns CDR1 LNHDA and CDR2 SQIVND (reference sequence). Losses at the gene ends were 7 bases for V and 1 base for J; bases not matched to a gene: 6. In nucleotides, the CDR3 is TGTGCCAGTACCCAGCGGGGGGTGGGCACAGATACGCAGTATTTT. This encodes CASTQRGVGTDTQYF.

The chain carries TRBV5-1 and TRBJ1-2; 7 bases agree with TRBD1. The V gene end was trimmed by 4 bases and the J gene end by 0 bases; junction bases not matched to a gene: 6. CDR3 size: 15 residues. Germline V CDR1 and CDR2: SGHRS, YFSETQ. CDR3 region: CASSEMTGSNYGYTF. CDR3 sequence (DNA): TGCGCCAGCAGCGAAATGACAGGGTCTAACTATGGCTACACCTTC. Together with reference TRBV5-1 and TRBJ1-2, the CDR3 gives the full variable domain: KAGVTQTPRYLIKTRGQQVTLSCSPISGHRSVSWYQQTPGQGLQFLFEYFSETQRNKGNFPGRFSGRQFSNSRSEMNVSTLELGDSALYLCASSEMTGSNYGYTFGSGTRLTVV.

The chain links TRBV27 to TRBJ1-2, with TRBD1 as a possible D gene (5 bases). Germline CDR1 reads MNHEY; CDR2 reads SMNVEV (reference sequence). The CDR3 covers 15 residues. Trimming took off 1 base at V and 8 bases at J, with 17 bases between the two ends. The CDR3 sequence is CASSLLGGGLGGYTF. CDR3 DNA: TGTGCCAGCAGTTTATTGGGCGGGGGATTGGGCGGCTACACCTTC.

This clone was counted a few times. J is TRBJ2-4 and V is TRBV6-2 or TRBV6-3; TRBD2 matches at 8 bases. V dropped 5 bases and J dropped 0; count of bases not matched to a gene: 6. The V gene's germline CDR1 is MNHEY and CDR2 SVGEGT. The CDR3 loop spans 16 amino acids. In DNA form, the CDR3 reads TGTGCCAGCAGTGGACTAGCAGATCTAGCCAAAAACATTCAGTACTTC. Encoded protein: CASSGLADLAKNIQYF.

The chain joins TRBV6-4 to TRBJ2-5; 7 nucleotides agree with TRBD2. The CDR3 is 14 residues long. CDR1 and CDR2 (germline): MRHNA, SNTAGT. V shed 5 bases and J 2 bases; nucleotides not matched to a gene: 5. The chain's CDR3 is CASSQRGEQETQYF. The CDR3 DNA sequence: TGTGCCAGCAGTCAGCGGGGAGAACAAGAGACCCAGTACTTC.

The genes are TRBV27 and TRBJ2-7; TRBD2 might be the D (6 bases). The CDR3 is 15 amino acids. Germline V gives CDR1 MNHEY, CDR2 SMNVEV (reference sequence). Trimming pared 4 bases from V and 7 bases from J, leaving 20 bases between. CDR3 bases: TGTGCCAGCAGTTCTCTTGTGGGAGATGGAGGGGAGCAGTACTTC. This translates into CASSSLVGDGGEQYF.

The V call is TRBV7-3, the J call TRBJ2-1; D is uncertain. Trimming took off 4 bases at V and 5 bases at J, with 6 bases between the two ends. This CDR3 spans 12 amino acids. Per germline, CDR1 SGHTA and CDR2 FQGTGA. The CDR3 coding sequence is TGTGCCAGCAGCTCCTCGGACAATGAGCAGTTCTTC. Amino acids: CASSSSDNEQFF.

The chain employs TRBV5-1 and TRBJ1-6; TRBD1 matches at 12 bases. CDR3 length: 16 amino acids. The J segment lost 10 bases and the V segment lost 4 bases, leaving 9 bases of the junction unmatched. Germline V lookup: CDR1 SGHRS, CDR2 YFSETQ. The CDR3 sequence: CASSPGTGGGGSPLHF. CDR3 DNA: TGCGCCAGCAGCCCAGGGACAGGGGGCGGAGGATCACCCCTCCACTTT.